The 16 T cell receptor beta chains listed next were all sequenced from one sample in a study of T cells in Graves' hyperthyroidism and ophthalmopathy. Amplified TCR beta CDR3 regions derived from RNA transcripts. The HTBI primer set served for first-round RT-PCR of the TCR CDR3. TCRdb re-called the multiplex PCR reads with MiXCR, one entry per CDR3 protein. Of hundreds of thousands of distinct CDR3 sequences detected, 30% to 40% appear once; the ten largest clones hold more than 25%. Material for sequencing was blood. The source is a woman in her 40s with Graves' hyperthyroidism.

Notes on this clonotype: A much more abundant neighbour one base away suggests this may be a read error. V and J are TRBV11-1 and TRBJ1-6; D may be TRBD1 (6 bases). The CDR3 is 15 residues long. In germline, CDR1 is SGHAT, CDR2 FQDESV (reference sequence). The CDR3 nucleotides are TGTGCCGGCAGCTCACCACAGGGAGGCAATTCACCCCTCCACTTT. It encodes CAGSSPQGGNSPLHF. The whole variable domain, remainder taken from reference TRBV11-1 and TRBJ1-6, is EAEVAQSPRYKITEKSQAVAFWCDPISGHATLYWYRQILGQGPELLVQFQDESVVDDSQLPKDRFSAERLKGVDSTLKIQPAELGDSAMYLCAGSSPQGGNSPLHFGNGTRLTVT.

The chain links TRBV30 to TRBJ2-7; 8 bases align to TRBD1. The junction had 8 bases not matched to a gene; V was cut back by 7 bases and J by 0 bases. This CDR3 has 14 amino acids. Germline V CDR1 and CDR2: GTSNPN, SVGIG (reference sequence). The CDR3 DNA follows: TGTGCCTTCAACCGGGACAGGAACTCCTACGAGCAGTACTTC. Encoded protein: CAFNRDRNSYEQYF.

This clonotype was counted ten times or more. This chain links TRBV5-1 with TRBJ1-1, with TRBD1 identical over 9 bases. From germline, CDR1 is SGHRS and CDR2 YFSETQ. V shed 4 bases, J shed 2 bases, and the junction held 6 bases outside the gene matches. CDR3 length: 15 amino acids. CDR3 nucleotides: TGCGCCAGCAGCCCGATGGGACAGGGAAACACTGAAGCTTTCTTT. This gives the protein CASSPMGQGNTEAFF.

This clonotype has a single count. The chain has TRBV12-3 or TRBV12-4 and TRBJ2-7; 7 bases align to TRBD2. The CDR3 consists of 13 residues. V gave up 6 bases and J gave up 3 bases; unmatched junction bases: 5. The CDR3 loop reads CASRGGRGYEQYF. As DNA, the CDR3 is TGTGCCAGCAGGGGGGGGAGGGGCTACGAGCAGTACTTC.

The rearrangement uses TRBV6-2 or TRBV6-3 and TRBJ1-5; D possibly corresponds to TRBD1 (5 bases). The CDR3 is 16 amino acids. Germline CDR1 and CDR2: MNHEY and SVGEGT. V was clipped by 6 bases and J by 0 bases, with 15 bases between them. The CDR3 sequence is CASSKQGAVSNQPQHF. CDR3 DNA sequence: TGTGCCAGCAGCAAACAAGGGGCAGTTAGCAATCAGCCCCAGCATTTT.

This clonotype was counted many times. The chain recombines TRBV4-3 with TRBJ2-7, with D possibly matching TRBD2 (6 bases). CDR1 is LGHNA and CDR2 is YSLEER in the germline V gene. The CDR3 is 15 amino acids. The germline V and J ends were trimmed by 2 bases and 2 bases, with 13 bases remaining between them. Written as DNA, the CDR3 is TGCGCCAGCAGCCAATTTAGCGGCCAGGCCTACGAGCAGTACTTC. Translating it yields CASSQFSGQAYEQYF.

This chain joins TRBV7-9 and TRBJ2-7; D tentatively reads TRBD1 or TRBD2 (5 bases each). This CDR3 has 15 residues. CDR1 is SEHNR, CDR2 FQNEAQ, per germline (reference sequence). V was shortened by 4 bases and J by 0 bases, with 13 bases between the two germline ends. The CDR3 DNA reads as TGTGCCAGCAGCTCAGCCGGGACGGTCTCCTACGAGCAGTACTTC. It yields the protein CASSSAGTVSYEQYF.

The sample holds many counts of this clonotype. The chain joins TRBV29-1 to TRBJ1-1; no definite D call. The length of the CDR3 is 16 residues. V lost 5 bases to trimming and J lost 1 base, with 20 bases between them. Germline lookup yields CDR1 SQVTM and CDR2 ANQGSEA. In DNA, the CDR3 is TGCAGCGTTTCCGACGTGCCAGATACCGCGAACACTGAAGCTTTCTTT. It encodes CSVSDVPDTANTEAFF.

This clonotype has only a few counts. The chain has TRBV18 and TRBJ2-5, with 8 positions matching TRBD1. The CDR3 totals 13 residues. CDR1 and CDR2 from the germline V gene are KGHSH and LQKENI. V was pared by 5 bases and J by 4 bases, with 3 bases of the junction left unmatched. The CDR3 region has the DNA TGTGCCAGCTCAGGACAGGGATCAGAGACCCAGTACTTC. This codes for CASSGQGSETQYF.

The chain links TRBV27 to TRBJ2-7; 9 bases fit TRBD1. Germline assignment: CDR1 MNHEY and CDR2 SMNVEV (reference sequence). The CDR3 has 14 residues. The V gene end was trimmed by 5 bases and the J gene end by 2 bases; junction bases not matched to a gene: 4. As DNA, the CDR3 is TGTGCCAGCAGTGGGACAGGGACCCCCTACGAGCAGTACTTC. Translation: CASSGTGTPYEQYF.

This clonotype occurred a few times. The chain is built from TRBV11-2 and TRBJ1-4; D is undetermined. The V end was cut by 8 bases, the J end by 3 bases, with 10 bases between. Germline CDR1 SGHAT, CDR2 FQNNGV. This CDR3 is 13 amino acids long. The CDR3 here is CASSRAANEKLFF. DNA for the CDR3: TGTGCCAGCTCCCGCGCCGCTAATGAAAAACTGTTTTTT.

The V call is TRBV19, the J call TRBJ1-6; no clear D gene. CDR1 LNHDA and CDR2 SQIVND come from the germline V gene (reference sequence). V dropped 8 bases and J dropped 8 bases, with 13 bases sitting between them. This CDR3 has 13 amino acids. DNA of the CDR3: TGTGCCAGTCAACGGCAGAGCTATTCACCCCTCCACTTT. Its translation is CASQRQSYSPLHF.

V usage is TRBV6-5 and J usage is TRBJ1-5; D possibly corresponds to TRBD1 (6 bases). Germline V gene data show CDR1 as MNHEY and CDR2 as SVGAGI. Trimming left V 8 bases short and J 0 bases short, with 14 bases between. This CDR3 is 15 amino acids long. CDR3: CASLQGNVSNQPQHF. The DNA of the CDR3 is TGTGCCAGCCTACAGGGTAATGTTAGCAATCAGCCCCAGCATTTT.

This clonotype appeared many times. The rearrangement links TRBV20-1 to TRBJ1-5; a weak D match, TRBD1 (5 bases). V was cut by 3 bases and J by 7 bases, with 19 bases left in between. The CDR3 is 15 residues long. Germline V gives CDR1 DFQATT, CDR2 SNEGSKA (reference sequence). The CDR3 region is CSASDGRESGQPQHF. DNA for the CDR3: TGCAGTGCTAGTGATGGCAGGGAATCGGGCCAGCCCCAGCATTTT.

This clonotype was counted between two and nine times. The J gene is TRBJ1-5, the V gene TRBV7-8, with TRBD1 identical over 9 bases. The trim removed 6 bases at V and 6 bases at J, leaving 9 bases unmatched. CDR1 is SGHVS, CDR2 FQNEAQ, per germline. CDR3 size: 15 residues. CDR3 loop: CASSPSGQGSQPQHF. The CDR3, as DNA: TGTGCCAGCAGTCCGTCGGGACAGGGTAGTCAGCCCCAGCATTTT.

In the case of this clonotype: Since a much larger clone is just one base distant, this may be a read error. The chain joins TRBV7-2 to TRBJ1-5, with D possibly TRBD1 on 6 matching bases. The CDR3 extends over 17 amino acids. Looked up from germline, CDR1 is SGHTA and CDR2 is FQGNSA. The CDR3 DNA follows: TGTGCCAGCAGCTTAGTTTCAGGGGCTTATAGCATTCAGCCCCAGCATTTT. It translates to CASSLVSGAYSIQPQHF.